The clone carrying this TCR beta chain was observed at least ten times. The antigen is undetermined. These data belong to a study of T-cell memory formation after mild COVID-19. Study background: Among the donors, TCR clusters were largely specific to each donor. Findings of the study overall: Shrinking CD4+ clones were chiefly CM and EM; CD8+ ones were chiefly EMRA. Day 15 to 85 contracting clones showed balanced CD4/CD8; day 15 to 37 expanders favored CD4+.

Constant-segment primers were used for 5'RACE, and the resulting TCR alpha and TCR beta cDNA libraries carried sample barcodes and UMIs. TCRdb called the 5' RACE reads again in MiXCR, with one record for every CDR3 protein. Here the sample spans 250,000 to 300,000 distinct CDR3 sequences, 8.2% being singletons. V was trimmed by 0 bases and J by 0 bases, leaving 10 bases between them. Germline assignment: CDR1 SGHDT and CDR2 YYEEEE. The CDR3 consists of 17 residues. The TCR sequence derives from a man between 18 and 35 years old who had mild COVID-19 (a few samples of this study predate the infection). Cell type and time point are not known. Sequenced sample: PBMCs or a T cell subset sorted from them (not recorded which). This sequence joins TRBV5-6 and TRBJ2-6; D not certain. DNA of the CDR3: TGTGCCAGCAGCTTGGTGGGCATTTTCTCTGGGGCCAACGTCCTGACTTTC. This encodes CASSLVGIFSGANVLTF.